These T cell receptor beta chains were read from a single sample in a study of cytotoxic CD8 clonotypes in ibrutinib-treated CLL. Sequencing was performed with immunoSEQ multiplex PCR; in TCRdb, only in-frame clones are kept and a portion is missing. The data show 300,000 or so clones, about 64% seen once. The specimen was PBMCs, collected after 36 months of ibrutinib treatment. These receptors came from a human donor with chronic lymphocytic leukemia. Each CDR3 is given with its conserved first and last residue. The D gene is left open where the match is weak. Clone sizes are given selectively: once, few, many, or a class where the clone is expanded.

CASSGRGQGPNQPQHF,TGTGCCAGCAGCGGGAGGGGACAAGGCCCTAATCAGCCCCAGCATTTT,-,few,TRBJ1-5,TRBV19
CASSTRLPAGGPRSSYNEQFF,TGTGCCAGCAGTACTCGACTTCCAGCGGGAGGACCGAGAAGCTCCTACAATGAGCAGTTCTTC,TRBD2,-,TRBJ2-1,TRBV27
CASSTSTPYEQYF,TGCGCCAGCAGCACCTCGACCCCCTACGAGCAGTACTTC,-,-,TRBJ2-7,TRBV5-1
CASSSPRTSGRLPFSYEQYF,TGTGCCAGCAGTTCGCCACGGACTAGCGGGAGACTACCGTTTTCCTACGAGCAGTACTTC,TRBD2,-,TRBJ2-7,TRBV28
CASSESRTANTGELFF,TGCGCCAGCAGTGAGTCCCGGACAGCGAACACCGGGGAGCTGTTTTTT,-,-,TRBJ2-2,TRBV10-2
CASSAGSGELFF,TGTGCCAGCAGCGCCGGGTCCGGGGAGCTGTTTTTT,-,many,TRBJ2-2,TRBV9
CASSGEEGWQTTDTQYF,TGCGCCAGCAGCGGTGAGGAGGGGTGGCAGACCACAGATACGCAGTATTTT,-,few,TRBJ2-3,TRBV4-1
CSVEGGGRYEQYF,TGCAGCGTTGAGGGTGGAGGGCGGTACGAGCAGTACTTC,-,-,TRBJ2-7,TRBV29-1
CASSSQGVINEQYF,TGTGCCAGCAGCTCACAGGGGGTTATCAACGAGCAGTACTTC,TRBD1,once,TRBJ2-7,TRBV7-8
CSVEDPGGSNYGYTF,TGCAGCGTTGAAGACCCCGGGGGGTCGAACTATGGCTACACCTTC,-,-,TRBJ1-2,TRBV29-1
CASSSPGTEYGYTF,TGTGCCAGCAGTTCCCCCGGGACTGAATATGGCTACACCTTC,-,-,TRBJ1-2,TRBV28
CASSSYRKSGANVLTF,TGTGCCAGCAGTTCTTACAGGAAATCAGGGGCCAACGTCCTGACTTTC,-,-,TRBJ2-6,TRBV27
CASSLTRLLRDQPQHF,TGTGCCAGCAGCTTAACCCGACTCCTTAGGGATCAGCCCCAGCATTTT,-,-,TRBJ1-5,TRBV7-8
CASSPTGVGFEQYF,TGTGCCAGCAGCCCTACAGGGGTTGGGTTCGAGCAGTACTTC,TRBD1,once,TRBJ2-7,TRBV5-8
CASSPSEYNEQFF,TGTGCCAGCAGCCCATCAGAGTACAATGAGCAGTTCTTC,-,-,TRBJ2-1,TRBV5-4
CASSPGHFSGANVLTF,TGTGCCAGCAGTCCGGGACACTTCTCTGGGGCCAACGTCCTGACTTTC,-,-,TRBJ2-6,TRBV28
CASTLGGAPGIEQFF,TGTGCCAGCACCCTGGGAGGGGCCCCCGGCATTGAGCAGTTCTTC,TRBD2,-,TRBJ2-1,TRBV28
CASSLSGYADTQYF,TGTGCCAGCAGCTTATCGGGGTACGCAGATACGCAGTATTTT,-,-,TRBJ2-3,TRBV7-6
CASSLEISYEQYF,TGTGCCAGCAGCTTAGAGATTTCCTACGAGCAGTACTTC,-,-,TRBJ2-7,TRBV7-2
CASSVTGQGTDTQYF,TGTGCCAGCAGTGTCACGGGACAGGGCACAGATACGCAGTATTTT,TRBD1,-,TRBJ2-3,TRBV2
CASSGSGGRSEQYF,TGTGCCAGCAGTGGAAGCGGGGGGCGGAGCGAGCAGTACTTC,TRBD2,-,TRBJ2-7,TRBV2
CAISESRDSLDGYTF,TGTGCCATCAGTGAGAGCCGGGATTCCCTCGACGGCTACACCTTC,-,few,TRBJ1-2,TRBV10-3
CASSTSGTPGNTIYF,TGTGCCAGCAGCACCTCAGGTACCCCTGGAAACACCATATATTTT,-,few,TRBJ1-3,TRBV9
CSVVGRETWADTQYF,TGCAGCGTTGTAGGGAGGGAAACCTGGGCAGATACGCAGTATTTT,TRBD2,-,TRBJ2-3,TRBV29-1